What follows is one T cell receptor beta chain and its context. Its target is unknown. The sample comes from a study of regulatory T cells in long-lasting Graves disease. In the study overall: Over 5 years of antithyroid drugs with positive TSH receptor antibodies was taken to mean persistent Graves' disease. Study-wide findings and caveats: When disease was persistent, TRBV28, TRBJ1-2 and TRBJ2-5 were the favored segments. Newly diagnosed Graves' patients had higher TCR diversity than persistent ones.

Time point given: persistent/refractory GD, antithyroid drugs over 5 years with positive TRAb. The authors made the TCR library using RNA they extracted from PBMCs. Arm-PCR of CDR3 regions with iRepertoire HTBI primers generated TCR beta libraries. Per the authors' pipeline: Across the samples, identification revealed approximately 66 TRBV and around 14 TRBJ segments. TCRdb reprocessed the multiplex PCR reads with MiXCR, giving one entry per CDR3 protein. The authors' filters were not applied to this entry. The repertoire holds about 340,000 distinct CDR3 sequences, with roughly a fifth as singletons. Germline loops: CDR1 SEHNR, CDR2 FQNEAQ (reference sequence). This CDR3 has 15 residues. V gave up 2 bases and J gave up 5 bases, with 12 bases separating them.

Here the sequenced sample was peripheral blood mononuclear cells (PBMCs), taken when the disease was refractory, from a patient treated with antithyroid drugs. This TCR was recovered from a female donor with Graves disease. The V gene is TRBV7-9, the J gene TRBJ2-2; no definite D call. The DNA for the CDR3 is TGTGCCAGCAGCTTAAGATGGGAAGCGACCGGGGAGCTGTTTTTT. Amino acid sequence: CASSLRWEATGELFF.